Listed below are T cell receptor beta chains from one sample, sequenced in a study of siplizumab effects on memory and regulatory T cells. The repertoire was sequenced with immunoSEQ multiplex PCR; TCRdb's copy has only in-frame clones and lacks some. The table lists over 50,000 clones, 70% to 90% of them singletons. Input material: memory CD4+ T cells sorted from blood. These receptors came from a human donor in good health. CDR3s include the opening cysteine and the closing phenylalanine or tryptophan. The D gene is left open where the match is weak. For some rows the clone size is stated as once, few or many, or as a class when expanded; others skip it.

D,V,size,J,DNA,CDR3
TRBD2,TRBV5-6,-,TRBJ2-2,TGTGCCAGCAGCTATCGGACTAGCGGGTACACCGGGGAGCTGTTTTTT,CASSYRTSGYTGELFF
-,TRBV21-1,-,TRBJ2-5,TGTGCCAGCAGCAAAGAGTCATACCAAGAGACCCAGTACTTC,CASSKESYQETQYF
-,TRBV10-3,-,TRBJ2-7,TGTGCCATCAGCGATCCGGGGGCCCGGACTCGCGAGCAGTACTTC,CAISDPGARTREQYF
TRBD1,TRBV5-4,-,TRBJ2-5,TGTGCCAGCAGTCATGACAGGGGTTGGGAGACCCAGTACTTC,CASSHDRGWETQYF
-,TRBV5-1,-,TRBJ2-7,TGCGCCAGCAGCGATACAGGGTTTGAGCAGTACTTC,CASSDTGFEQYF
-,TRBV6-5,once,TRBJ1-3,TGTGCCAGCACGGCAGACAGAAGCTCTGGAAACACCATATATTTT,CASTADRSSGNTIYF
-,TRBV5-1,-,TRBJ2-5,TGCGCCAGCAGCCCGGGACCAAAAGAGACCCAGTACTTC,CASSPGPKETQYF
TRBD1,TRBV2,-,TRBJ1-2,TGTGCCAGCATTCGGGACAGGACATTCTATGGCTACACCTTC,CASIRDRTFYGYTF
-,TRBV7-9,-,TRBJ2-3,TGTGCCAGCAGCTTCTTCGGCGGAGGGGCAGATACGCAGTATTTT,CASSFFGGGADTQYF
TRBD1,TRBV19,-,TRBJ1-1,TGTGCCAGTGGGGGAGGGGGCCGGCGTGAAGCTTTCTTT,CASGGGGRREAFF
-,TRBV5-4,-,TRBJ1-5,TGTGCCAGCAGCCCGGGGGTGGGGAGCAATCAGCCCCAGCATTTT,CASSPGVGSNQPQHF
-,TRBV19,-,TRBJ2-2,TGTGCCAGTAGTGCCCGGACTACCGCCGGGTCCGGGGAGCTGTTTTTT,CASSARTTAGSGELFF
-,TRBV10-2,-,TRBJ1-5,TGCGCCAGCAGTGACTCTCGAAGCAATCAGCCCCAGCATTTT,CASSDSRSNQPQHF
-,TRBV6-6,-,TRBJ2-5,TGTGCCAGCAGTTACCTGGGCAGGGAGACCCAGTACTTC,CASSYLGRETQYF
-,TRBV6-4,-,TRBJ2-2,TGTGCCAGCAGTGAAACGACTAGCGGGGAGCTGTTTTTT,CASSETTSGELFF
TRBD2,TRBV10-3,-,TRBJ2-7,TGTGCCATCAGTGGGGCTAGCGGGACGCGCGCCGACGAGCAGTACTTC,CAISGASGTRADEQYF
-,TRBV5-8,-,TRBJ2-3,TGTGCCACCCGCCCCAGGGGTTTGACAGATACGCAGTATTTT,CATRPRGLTDTQYF
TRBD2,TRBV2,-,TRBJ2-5,TGTGCCAGCAGTGCTAGCGGAGCCGCGCAAGAGACCCAGTACTTC,CASSASGAAQETQYF
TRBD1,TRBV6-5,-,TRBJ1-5,TGTGCCAGCAGGGGACAGGGTACCAACCAGCCCCAGCATTTT,CASRGQGTNQPQHF
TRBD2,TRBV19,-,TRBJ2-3,TGTGCCAGTCATAGCGGGAGGTACACAGATACGCAGTATTTT,CASHSGRYTDTQYF
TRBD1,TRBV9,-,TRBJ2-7,TGTGCCAGCAGCGTAGGGGACAGGGCTGACAACGAGCAGTACTTC,CASSVGDRADNEQYF
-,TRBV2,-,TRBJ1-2,TGTGCCAGCAGTGAAAGCGTTATTTCGAATGGCTACACCTTC,CASSESVISNGYTF
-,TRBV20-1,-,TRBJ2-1,TGCAGTGCTAACGGTTACAATGAGCAGTTCTTC,CSANGYNEQFF
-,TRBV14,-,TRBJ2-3,TGTGCCAGCAGCCAAGAGGGTACGCAGTATTTT,CASSQEGTQYF
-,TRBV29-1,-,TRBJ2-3,TGCAGCGTGGCGGTCTCAGGGGATACGCAGTATTTT,CSVAVSGDTQYF
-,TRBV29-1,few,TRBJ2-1,TGCAGCGTTGAAGATCCCCGGGGTCATCGGAATGAGCAGTTCTTC,CSVEDPRGHRNEQFF
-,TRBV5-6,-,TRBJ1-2,TGTGCCAGCAGAGCGGCAGGGGAAGCTAACTATGGCTACACCTTC,CASRAAGEANYGYTF
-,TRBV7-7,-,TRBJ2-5,TGTGCTAGCAGCTCCATGGAGACCCAGTACTTC,CASSSMETQYF
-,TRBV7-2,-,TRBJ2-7,TGTGCCAGCAGCTTAGGTCAAGGGCTGGGCTACGAGCAGTACTTC,CASSLGQGLGYEQYF